The present T cell receptor beta chain was sequenced within a study of T cells expressing NK-cell markers. Study-level background: TCR beta repertoires came from sorted CD3+CD56+NKG2C+, CD3+CD56+NKG2C- and CD3+CD56-NKG2C+ T cells. One of the eight sequenced donors was seronegative, whereas the other seven were HCMV-seropositive. Overall study findings and caveats: In a handful of donors, dominant CD3+CD56+NKG2C+ clones formed roughly 1.0-7.5% of CD8+ cells. These clonotypes additionally ranked first within the CD3+CD56-NKG2C+ fraction of four donors.

The V gene's germline CDR1 is DFQATT and CDR2 SNEGSKA (reference sequence). CDR3 length: 15 amino acids. TCRdb re-called the 5' RACE reads, yielding one record per CDR3 amino acid sequence without DNA. The repertoire table contains 200,000 to 300,000 distinct CDR3 sequences. With regard to this clonotype: The antigen is not known.

What was sequenced was blood T cells: a sorted CD56 or NKG2C T cell subset, CD4+ or CD8+ T cells, or bulk PBMC T cells (not recorded which). The rearrangement uses TRBV20-1 and TRBJ1-4; the TCRdb call, TRBD1, lacks DNA for checking. The receptor's source is a man between 18 and 35 years old in good health. CDR3 sequence reads: CSARVQTGSWEKLFF.